Following are 21 T cell receptor beta chains from one sample sequenced in a study of CD8 T cells in Susac syndrome. When the RNA was reverse transcribed, random hexamers were used with an input of roughly 0.45 to 1 ug. TCRdb reprocessed the immunoSEQ multiplex PCR reads with MiXCR, giving one entry per CDR3 protein. The sample has around 140,000 distinct CDR3 sequences, 95% seen once. The material sequenced was CD4+ T cells from PBMCs. The receptor source for this set is a human donor with multiple sclerosis.

The rearrangement links TRBV10-3 to TRBJ2-1; 14 nucleotides align to TRBD2. The CDR3 contains 14 residues. V trimming: 6 bases; J trimming: 8 bases; junction bases outside the gene matches: 3. Germline CDR1 is ENHRY and CDR2 is SYGVKD. The DNA for the CDR3 is TGTGCCATCAGCGGGACTAGCGGGAGCTATGAGCAGTTCTTC. It encodes CAISGTSGSYEQFF.

This chain uses TRBV5-4 with TRBJ1-1; TRBD1 matches 9 bases. With 0 bases clipped from V and 5 bases from J, the junction kept 5 bases outside the gene matches. The CDR3 length is 15 residues. Looked up from germline, CDR1 is SGHNT and CDR2 is YYREEE (reference sequence). CDR3 loop: CASSLGDRVVTEAFF. Here the CDR3 DNA reads TGTGCCAGCAGCTTGGGGGACAGGGTGGTGACTGAAGCTTTCTTT. Full variable domain (outside the CDR3, taken from reference TRBV5-4 and TRBJ1-1): ETGVTQSPTHLIKTRGQQVTLRCSSQSGHNTVSWYQQALGQGPQFIFQYYREEENGRGNFPPRFSGLQFPNYSSELNVNALELDDSALYLCASSLGDRVVTEAFFGQGTRLTVV.

The chain employs TRBV24-1 and TRBJ2-5; TRBD1 matches 8 bases. The length of the CDR3 is 15 residues. Germline assignment: CDR1 KGHDR and CDR2 SFDVKD. The J segment lost 5 bases and the V segment lost 1 base, leaving 5 bases of the junction unmatched. For the CDR3, the DNA is TGTGCCACCAGTGATTTTGGCAGGGGGCACGAGACCCAGTACTTC. Translating gives CATSDFGRGHETQYF.

This chain joins TRBV3-1 and TRBJ2-3; D gene ambiguous. Trimming took off 4 bases at V and 0 bases at J, with 2 bases between the two ends. Germline values: CDR1 LGHDT, CDR2 YNNKEL (reference sequence). The CDR3 runs to 12 residues. The CDR3 protein is CASSRSTDTQYF. The CDR3 bases are TGTGCCAGCAGCCGGAGCACAGATACGCAGTATTTT.

The V and J genes are TRBV6-5 and TRBJ2-3; 10 bases align to TRBD2. V gave up 4 bases and J gave up 4 bases; unmatched junction bases: 5. The CDR3 covers 15 residues. Germline-derived CDR1 and CDR2 are MNHEY and SVGAGI. CDR3 protein: CASSSPSGGPDTQYF. Written as DNA, the CDR3 is TGTGCCAGCAGTTCGCCTAGCGGGGGCCCAGATACGCAGTATTTT.

A word on this clonotype: An end of the junction does not agree with germline; a read error may underlie this. The chain combines TRBV20-1 with TRBJ1-5; 9 bases match TRBD1. Germline V CDR1 and CDR2: DFQATT, SNEGSKA (reference sequence). This CDR3 is 16 amino acids long. The CDR3 DNA reads as TGCAGTGCCAGAGGGACAGGGAATAGGAGCAATCAGCCCCAGCATTTT. Protein: CSARGTGNRSNQPQHF.

This clonotype has just one count. The J gene is TRBJ1-5, the V gene TRBV12-3 or TRBV12-4, with a weak D call TRBD1 (5 bases). CDR3 length equals 14 residues. Trimming took off 2 bases at V and 7 bases at J, with 12 bases between the two ends. This chain's CDR3 is CASSLNRQGQPQHF. The CDR3 DNA follows: TGTGCCAGCAGTTTAAACAGGCAGGGCCAGCCCCAGCATTTT.

This clonotype was picked up one time. DNA of the CDR3: TGTGCCAGCAGTCGAATCCAGGGGAGCTCGGGCACCGGGGAGCTGTTTTTT. Translating gives CASSRIQGSSGTGELFF. This chain links TRBV25-1 with TRBJ2-2; D may be TRBD1 (6 bases). CDR1 and CDR2 from the germline V gene are MGHDK and SYGVNS. The CDR3 consists of 17 residues. V lost 5 bases, J lost 4 bases, and 20 bases lay in between.

The chain uses TRBV6-2 or TRBV6-3 and TRBJ1-1; D gene unclear. V gave up 8 bases and J gave up 4 bases, with 14 bases separating them. The CDR3 runs to 13 residues. Germline V lookup: CDR1 MNHEY, CDR2 SVGEGT. CDR3 in amino acids: CASGAPGGTEAFF. The CDR3 DNA follows: TGTGCCAGCGGTGCCCCGGGCGGCACTGAAGCTTTCTTT.

The CDR3 reads CASSVQGSGNSPLHF. In DNA, the CDR3 is TGTGCCAGCAGTGTACAGGGTTCGGGTAATTCACCCCTCCACTTT. The rearrangement joins TRBV7-9 to TRBJ1-6, with TRBD1 as a possible D gene (6 bases). Looked up from germline, CDR1 is SEHNR and CDR2 is FQNEAQ (reference sequence). The CDR3 length is 15 residues. The ends were cut back, 6 bases at V and 6 bases at J, with 15 bases in the middle.

The gene calls are TRBV5-1 and TRBJ2-7; maybe TRBD1 (5 bases). Germline lookup yields CDR1 SGHRS and CDR2 YFSETQ. This CDR3 has 14 amino acids. The V end lost 0 bases, the J end lost 3 bases, and 10 bases lay between the germline ends. The CDR3 DNA is TGCGCCAGCAGCTTGGCGCAGGGTATCTACGAGCAGTACTTC. Translation gives CASSLAQGIYEQYF.

The chain carries TRBV4-1 and TRBJ2-1; TRBD1 matches 10 bases. The ends lost 0 bases at V and 9 bases at J; junction bases unmatched: 14. This CDR3 region has 18 residues. The V gene's germline CDR1 is MGHRA and CDR2 YSYEKL. CDR3 DNA: TGCGCCAGCAGCCAAGATCCCTATCAGGGGACAGGGGAGACTGAGCAGTTCTTC. Amino acid sequence: CASSQDPYQGTGETEQFF.

J is TRBJ2-2 and V is TRBV12-3 or TRBV12-4; TRBD1 or TRBD2 may be the D gene (5 bases each). This CDR3 is 15 amino acids long. V gave up 6 bases and J gave up 7 bases, with 18 bases separating them. This CDR3 reads CASRPSGRTGGELFF. The CDR3 DNA reads as TGTGCCAGCAGGCCCTCGGGACGAACGGGCGGGGAGCTGTTTTTT.

The gene calls are TRBV5-4 and TRBJ1-2, with D unclear. The CDR3 sequence is 15 residues long. V was trimmed by 4 bases and J by 10 bases, leaving 23 bases between them. Germline CDR1 is SGHNT and CDR2 is YYREEE (reference sequence). Here the CDR3 reads CASSPRQGPGIDYTF. In DNA form, the CDR3 reads TGTGCCAGCAGCCCACGACAAGGCCCTGGGATCGACTACACCTTC.

The rearrangement uses TRBV5-6 and TRBJ1-2; maybe TRBD1 (5 bases). Germline V CDR1 and CDR2: SGHDT, YYEEEE. This CDR3 is built from 14 residues. Trimming pared 4 bases from V and 3 bases from J, leaving 13 bases between. The CDR3 region is CASSDAGLDYGYTF. The CDR3 DNA reads as TGTGCCAGCAGCGACGCGGGGCTGGACTATGGCTACACCTTC.

V and J are TRBV9 and TRBJ1-2; 7 nucleotides line up with TRBD1. CDR1 and CDR2 (germline): SGDLS, YYNGEE. This CDR3 has 16 amino acids. V lost 0 bases to trimming and J lost 8 bases; unmatched junction nucleotides: 13. The CDR3 DNA sequence: TGTGCCAGCAGCGTAGAGGAGAGGGCAGGGGGAAGAGGCTACACCTTC. Translated, it gives CASSVEERAGGRGYTF.

The genes are TRBV23-1 and TRBJ2-1; D not certain. TRBV23-1 is reported as an ORF; its role is uncertain. Trimming cost V 7 bases and J 1 base, with 8 bases left between them. The CDR3 sequence is 13 residues long. Here the CDR3 reads CASNQTSYNEQFF. The CDR3 region has the DNA TGCGCCAGCAACCAGACATCCTACAATGAGCAGTTCTTC.

The CDR3 nucleotides are TGCAGTGTGGAACCGGCGGCCTACGAGCAGTACTTC. Protein sequence: CSVEPAAYEQYF. The chain links TRBV20-1 to TRBJ2-7; D unresolved. The CDR3 is 12 residues long. V lost 7 bases and J lost 2, with 12 bases in between. The germline V gene has CDR1 DFQATT and CDR2 SNEGSKA (reference sequence).

In its sample, this clonotype was seen once. The rearrangement links TRBV5-1 to TRBJ2-3; a weak D match, TRBD2 (5 bases). The CDR3 loop spans 15 amino acids. Germline V gives CDR1 SGHRS, CDR2 YFSETQ. V was clipped by 1 base and J by 3 bases, with 12 bases between them. In DNA, the CDR3 is TGCGCCAGCAGCTTGCGGGGAGTTAGGACAGATACGCAGTATTTT. Translating it yields CASSLRGVRTDTQYF.

The chain recombines TRBV9 with TRBJ2-1, with 9 bases matching TRBD2. Trimming cost V 0 bases and J 5 bases; bases outside gene matches: 6. Germline CDR1 SGDLS, CDR2 YYNGEE. The CDR3 runs to 16 residues. The CDR3 sequence is CASSVEAGGFNNEQFF. CDR3 nucleotide sequence: TGTGCCAGCAGCGTAGAGGCGGGGGGGTTTAACAATGAGCAGTTCTTC.

V and J are TRBV7-3 and TRBJ2-5, with D perhaps matching TRBD1 or TRBD2 (5 bases each). CDR1 and CDR2 from the germline V gene are SGHTA and FQGTGA. The CDR3 has 13 amino acids. V gave up 5 bases and J gave up 5 bases, with 12 bases separating them. CDR3: CASSQSWGETQYF. In nucleotides, the CDR3 is TGTGCCAGCAGCCAAAGCTGGGGGGAGACCCAGTACTTC.